These 27 T cell receptor beta chains were all obtained from the same sample, sequenced in a study of blood T cell repertoires in COVID-19 (dated by TCRdb to the early 2020s). Libraries came from the immunoSEQ multiplex PCR assay. Drawn from immuneACCESS, this table holds only the in-frame rearrangements with V and J called that TCRdb kept. Clones are partly lost; checked studies trace under half to an unresolved V gene and leave the rest unexplained. Recorded for this sample are roughly 120,000 clones; over 60% of them occurred a single time. The ten largest clones add up to around 4.1% of the sample. The sample was peripheral blood. These TCRs come from a woman of 80 years or more with acute or convalescent COVID-19.

This clone was seen a handful of times. This chain connects TRBV18 to TRBJ1-1; maybe TRBD1 (5 bases). The V and J ends lost 2 bases and 8 bases respectively, with 18 bases between them. Germline lookup yields CDR1 KGHSH and CDR2 LQKENI. This CDR3 has 15 residues. The CDR3 coding sequence is TGTGCCAGCTCACCATACGATCAGGGAATGACAGAAGCTTTCTTT. This codes for CASSPYDQGMTEAFF.

The rearrangement links TRBV2 to TRBJ2-5, with a weak D call TRBD2 (7 bases). V lost 4 bases and J lost 3, with 12 bases in between. This CDR3 spans 14 amino acids. The germline V gene has CDR1 SNHLY and CDR2 FYNNEI. The CDR3 DNA is TGTGCCAGCAGTGGGGGAGGGGGAAAAGAGACCCAGTACTTC. Its translation: CASSGGGGKETQYF.

V usage is TRBV4-3 and J usage is TRBJ1-1, with D hard to call. The CDR3 spans 14 residues. V dropped 0 bases and J dropped 11 bases, with 16 bases sitting between them. Germline CDR1 is LGHNA and CDR2 is YSLEER. The CDR3 spells CASSQERNQAKAFF. The CDR3 DNA is TGCGCCAGCAGCCAAGAAAGGAACCAGGCCAAGGCTTTCTTT.

The V and J genes are TRBV7-9 and TRBJ1-4; 7 nucleotides line up with TRBD1. Per the germline V gene, CDR1 is SEHNR and CDR2 is FQNEAQ (reference sequence). The CDR3 is 13 amino acids. The ends lost 3 bases at V and 8 bases at J; junction bases unmatched: 3. In DNA form, the CDR3 reads TGTGCCAGCAGCTTGACAGGGTTGGAAAAACTGTTTTTT. It specifies CASSLTGLEKLFF.

This clone showed up many times. V gene TRBV27 combines with J gene TRBJ2-1; D may be TRBD2 (6 bases). The germline V gene has CDR1 MNHEY and CDR2 SMNVEV (reference sequence). CDR3 length: 20 amino acids. V was pared by 4 bases and J by 2 bases, with 27 bases between. The CDR3, as DNA: TGTGCCAGCAGTTCAACGACGGGTCTAGCGCGCCCCTACCCCTACAATGAGCAGTTCTTC. Translation: CASSSTTGLARPYPYNEQFF.

This clone was seen only a few times. J is TRBJ1-1 and V is TRBV2; the D is unclear. Deletions cut 8 bases from V and 4 bases from J, with 14 bases between. The CDR3 sequence is 13 residues long. Germline V gene sequence: CDR1 SNHLY, CDR2 FYNNEI. The CDR3 DNA sequence: TGTGCCAGCGTAGTAACAGCCGGCACTGAAGCTTTCTTT. Encoded protein: CASVVTAGTEAFF.

The genes are TRBV21-1 and TRBJ2-6; TRBD1 is taken as the D call from the table, unchecked against the DNA. TRBV21-1 is flagged as a pseudogene. There are 18 residues in the CDR3. Here the CDR3 DNA reads TGTGCCAGCAGCCCCCGGGACAGGAGGGGGACTGGGGCCAACGTCCTGACTTTC. It specifies CASSPRDRRGTGANVLTF.

The sample holds a few counts of this clone. The chain combines TRBV5-3 with TRBJ1-1; tentatively, D is TRBD1 (6 bases). TRBV5-3 is noted as an ORF with a role that remains uncertain. CDR3 length: 13 amino acids. V shed 3 bases and J shed 3 bases, with 9 bases lying between them. The CDR3 protein is CARSCSGDTEAFF. The DNA of the CDR3 is TGTGCCAGAAGCTGTTCAGGGGACACTGAAGCTTTCTTT.

The chain is built from TRBV6-2 or TRBV6-3 and TRBJ2-1; TRBD2 agrees at 14 bases. CDR3 length equals 19 residues. Trimming cost V 5 bases and J 0 bases; bases outside gene matches: 9. Looked up from germline, CDR1 is MNHEY and CDR2 is SVGEGT. The DNA for the CDR3 is TGTGCCAGCAGTGGTATCGGACTAGCGGGGGGCAACTCCTACAATGAGCAGTTCTTC. Its protein is CASSGIGLAGGNSYNEQFF.

The chain recombines TRBV27 with TRBJ1-1; D is perhaps TRBD1 (5 bases). V lost 5 bases and J 4 bases, leaving 17 bases between the germline ends. Germline V CDR1 and CDR2: MNHEY, SMNVEV (reference sequence). The CDR3 length is 15 residues. The CDR3 loop is CASSRGVRGGTEAFF. DNA for the CDR3: TGTGCCAGCAGTCGGGGGGTGAGGGGCGGCACTGAAGCTTTCTTT.

The J gene is TRBJ1-4, the V gene TRBV9, with 10 bases lining up with TRBD1. Trimming cost V 3 bases and J 8 bases; bases outside gene matches: 7. The germline V gene has CDR1 SGDLS and CDR2 YYNGEE. This CDR3 comprises 15 residues. The CDR3 reads CASSADRGLREKLFF. The CDR3 DNA reads as TGTGCCAGCAGCGCCGACAGGGGGCTGAGGGAAAAACTGTTTTTT.

The chain is built from TRBV15 and TRBJ1-2; D is possibly TRBD1 (5 bases). There are 13 residues in the CDR3. V dropped 0 bases and J dropped 14 bases, with 16 bases sitting between them. In germline, CDR1 is LNHNV, CDR2 YYDKDF (reference sequence). CDR3 sequence (DNA): TGTGCCACCAGCAGAGACAGGGCGGCAAGGAAAACCTTC. Protein product: CATSRDRAARKTF.

The chain uses TRBV18 and TRBJ2-7, with TRBD2 identical over 11 bases. Germline-derived CDR1 and CDR2 are KGHSH and LQKENI. The V and J ends lost 3 bases and 5 bases, in that order; junction bases with no gene match: 6. CDR3 length: 15 residues. CDR3 coding DNA: TGTGCCAGCTCACCCAATAGCGGGGGGGCCAACGAGCAGTACTTC. Protein: CASSPNSGGANEQYF.

This clone was observed a handful of times. V and J are TRBV28 and TRBJ1-4; D is possibly TRBD1 (5 bases). V was clipped by 3 bases and J by 7 bases, with 18 bases between them. The CDR3 sequence is 16 residues long. Germline V gives CDR1 MDHEN, CDR2 SYDVKM. CDR3 nucleotide sequence: TGTGCCAGCAGTTTGTCGTCGGGGGATTTAGGTGAAAAACTGTTTTTT. Translation: CASSLSSGDLGEKLFF.

J is TRBJ2-5 and V is TRBV9; 11 nucleotides match TRBD2. The V gene end was trimmed by 0 bases and the J gene end by 4 bases; junction bases not matched to a gene: 5. There are 16 residues in the CDR3. The germline gives CDR1 SGDLS, CDR2 YYNGEE. The CDR3 coding sequence is TGTGCCAGCAGCGTAGCGGGGCTAGCGGGAGGAGAGACCCAGTACTTC. It encodes CASSVAGLAGGETQYF.

The chain links TRBV29-1 to TRBJ2-7, with 10 bases lining up with TRBD1. V lost 6 bases to trimming and J lost 1 base; unmatched junction nucleotides: 6. This CDR3 is built from 14 residues. Germline V gene lookup returns CDR1 SQVTM and CDR2 ANQGSEA. CDR3 residues: CSVKTGGASYEQYF. DNA of the CDR3: TGCAGCGTGAAGACAGGGGGCGCGTCCTACGAGCAGTACTTC.

The chain is built from TRBV9 and TRBJ2-6; tentative D call: TRBD1 (6 bases). The CDR3 has 15 residues. Trimming took off 4 bases at V and 3 bases at J, with 11 bases between the two ends. The germline CDR1 and CDR2 sequences are SGDLS and YYNGEE. In nucleotides, the CDR3 is TGTGCCAGCAGCTCGAGGGACATTGGGGCCAACGTCCTGACTTTC. Amino acids: CASSSRDIGANVLTF.

This clone came up once. This sample includes further DNA sequences coding for the same CDR3. The chain uses TRBV7-2 and TRBJ1-3; D gene uncertain. V was shortened by 1 base and J by 1 base, with 5 bases between the two germline ends. This CDR3 has 14 residues. Germline CDR1 SGHTA, CDR2 FQGNSA. The CDR3 here is CASSLVSSGNTIYF. In nucleotides, the CDR3 is TGTGCCAGCAGCTTAGTCTCTTCTGGAAACACCATATATTTT.

This clone appeared a few times. The CDR3, as DNA: TGCGCCAGCAGCCAAGGGACTAGCGGGGGGGCCGGCGGTGAGCAGTTCTTC. This encodes CASSQGTSGGAGGEQFF. The J gene is TRBJ2-1, the V gene TRBV4-3; 15 nucleotides align to TRBD2. CDR1 and CDR2 (germline): LGHNA, YSLEER. The CDR3 extends over 17 amino acids. With V trimmed by 1 base and J by 9 bases, 7 bases remained unmatched.

This clone occurred a few times. The chain is built from TRBV15 and TRBJ1-2; D is undetermined. CDR1 is LNHNV, CDR2 YYDKDF, per germline (reference sequence). Between the trimmed V and J ends, which lost 6 bases and 3 bases, there was a span of 8 bases. The CDR3 totals 12 residues. The CDR3 DNA follows: TGTGCCACCAGGGGCTGGGACTATGGCTACACCTTC. Translated: CATRGWDYGYTF. Full variable domain (outside the CDR3, taken from reference TRBV15 and TRBJ1-2): DAMVIQNPRYQVTQFGKPVTLSCSQTLNHNVMYWYQQKSSQAPKLLFHYYDKDFNNEADTPDNFQSRRPNTSFCFLDIRSPGLGDTAMYLCATRGWDYGYTFGSGTRLTVV.

About this clone: The same CDR3 arises from other DNA sequences in this sample as well. The V call is TRBV5-1, the J call TRBJ2-3; 8 bases align to TRBD1. Losses at the gene ends were 4 bases for V and 0 bases for J; bases not matched to a gene: 4. The CDR3 covers 15 residues. Germline CDR1 reads SGHRS; CDR2 reads YFSETQ. This CDR3 reads CASSPGQGSTDTQYF. The CDR3 DNA reads TGCGCCAGCAGCCCTGGACAGGGTAGCACAGATACGCAGTATTTT.

This chain joins TRBV27 and TRBJ1-2; weak D call: TRBD1 (6 bases). The V gene's germline CDR1 is MNHEY and CDR2 SMNVEV (reference sequence). V was cut by 2 bases and J by 6 bases, with 13 bases left in between. This CDR3 is built from 14 residues. DNA for the CDR3: TGTGCCAGCAGTTTAGACAGGCAGTTCAATGGCTACACCTTC. This sequence encodes CASSLDRQFNGYTF.

This clone occurred once. Other DNA sequences from this sample encode an identical CDR3 as well. The rearrangement joins TRBV7-2 to TRBJ2-2, with D tentatively TRBD2 (5 bases). This CDR3 spans 14 amino acids. Germline V gene lookup returns CDR1 SGHTA and CDR2 FQGNSA. Trimming left V 4 bases short and J 5 bases short, with 11 bases between. This CDR3 reads CASSYRTGTGELFF. The CDR3 nucleotides read TGTGCCAGCAGCTACCGGACTGGTACCGGGGAGCTGTTTTTT. The complete variable domain, with remaining parts taken from reference TRBV7-2 and TRBJ2-2, reads GAGVSQSPSNKVTEKGKDVELRCDPISGHTALYWYRQSLGQGLEFLIYFQGNSAPDKSGLPSDRFSAERTGGSVSTLTIQRTQQEDSAVYLCASSYRTGTGELFFGEGSRLTVL.

The gene calls are TRBV5-1 and TRBJ2-5; TRBD1 matches at 10 bases. The CDR3 has 15 residues. Germline CDR1 and CDR2: SGHRS and YFSETQ. V shed 4 bases and J 4 bases; nucleotides not matched to a gene: 7. The CDR3 reads CASSPTGGRGETQYF. The CDR3, as DNA: TGCGCCAGCAGCCCGACAGGGGGCCGGGGAGAGACCCAGTACTTC. Full variable domain (rest looked up from reference TRBV5-1 and TRBJ2-5): KAGVTQTPRYLIKTRGQQVTLSCSPISGHRSVSWYQQTPGQGLQFLFEYFSETQRNKGNFPGRFSGRQFSNSRSEMNVSTLELGDSALYLCASSPTGGRGETQYFGPGTRLLVL.

The chain has TRBV29-1 and TRBJ1-2; 9 bases map to TRBD1. This CDR3 has 15 amino acids. Germline assignment: CDR1 SQVTM and CDR2 ANQGSEA. Trimming cost V 6 bases and J 2 bases; bases outside gene matches: 10. The CDR3 DNA is TGCAGCGTCCAGTCCGCCGGGACAGGGAACTATGGCTACACCTTC. Translating gives CSVQSAGTGNYGYTF.

The table lists this clone with a few counts. This rearrangement joins TRBV6-2 or TRBV6-3 to TRBJ2-7; D possibly corresponds to TRBD2 (5 bases). Germline CDR1 is MNHEY and CDR2 is SVGEGT. The CDR3 is 16 amino acids. Trimming took off 6 bases at V and 3 bases at J, with 21 bases between the two ends. The CDR3 sequence is CASSYKAVAGLYEQYF. The CDR3 DNA reads as TGTGCCAGCAGCTATAAGGCGGTGGCGGGTCTCTACGAGCAGTACTTC.

This clone was counted between two and nine times. V gene TRBV7-3 combines with J gene TRBJ2-3, with a weak D call TRBD2 (8 bases). The CDR3 contains 16 residues. The germline V and J ends were trimmed by 2 bases and 6 bases, with 18 bases remaining between them. Germline CDR1 is SGHTA and CDR2 is FQGTGA. Here the CDR3 DNA reads TGTGCCAGCAGCTTAGGGACAGCGGGAGTTTCGGATACGCAGTATTTT. This encodes CASSLGTAGVSDTQYF.